This T cell receptor (beta chain) was obtained from a study of PD-1 blockade in classical Hodgkin lymphoma. The CDR3 is 15 residues long. V dropped 1 base and J dropped 5; count of bases not matched to a gene: 7. Germline CDR1 and CDR2: SGHAT and FQNNGV. General observations from the study: Before treatment, TCR diversity in newly diagnosed patients was reportedly lower than in healthy donors. Whereas CD4+ TCR diversity had risen significantly by C4D1, CD8+ TCR diversity had not. The study found complete responders had baseline diversity similar to newly diagnosed patients. Patients were excluded if nivolumab began under 1 year after ASCT (the autologous transplant).

A word on this clone: Its antigen is still unknown.

Time point: cycle 4 day 1 (C4D1), after 5 to 7 weeks of nivolumab. After autologous stem cell transplantation all patients relapsed, and prior brentuximab vedotin exposure differed between cohorts. Assay: immunoSEQ multiplex PCR; the TCRdb copy retains only in-frame clones and omits some. The sample holds over 85,000 clones; over 75% are singletons and the top ten take roughly 3%. The J gene is TRBJ1-2, the V gene TRBV11-2; 7 bases agree with TRBD1. Sequences were derived from peripheral blood mononuclear cells (PBMCs), sampled before the fourth cycle of nivolumab. This clonotype was sampled from a human donor with classical Hodgkin lymphoma. The CDR3 protein is CASSLAGTEGYGYTF. CDR3 sequence (DNA): TGTGCCAGCAGCTTAGCCGGGACAGAGGGGTATGGCTACACCTTC.